These 6 T cell receptor beta chains originate from one sample sequenced in a study of post-analysis software for immune sequencing data. Study-level results: A few TRBV segments occurring more often in patients than controls included TRBV5-6, TRBV5-1 and TRBV20-1.

cDNA libraries for TCR beta contained unique molecular identifiers. TCRdb ran MiXCR on the PCR reads and lists one entry per CDR3 protein. The profile covers more than 350,000 distinct CDR3 sequences, with approximately 38% appearing a single time and 7.6% taken by the ten largest. These receptors are not linked to any known antigen. Sequenced material: blood. These receptors all come from a girl aged 2 to 10 with multiple sclerosis.

This clonotype was picked up a small number of times. The rearrangement uses TRBV29-1 and TRBJ2-3; D gene ambiguous. Germline loops: CDR1 SQVTM, CDR2 ANQGSEA. This CDR3 is 13 amino acids long. Between the trimmed V and J ends, which lost 3 bases and 2 bases, there was a span of 9 bases. CDR3 nucleotides: TGCAGCGTTGAGTGGCAGTCCACAGATACGCAGTATTTT. Protein: CSVEWQSTDTQYF.

This clonotype was observed a few times. The gene calls are TRBV9 and TRBJ2-5; perhaps TRBD2 as D (6 bases). Germline V gene lookup returns CDR1 SGDLS and CDR2 YYNGEE. The CDR3 is made up of 14 amino acids. The V end was cut by 3 bases, the J end by 5 bases, with 14 bases between. CDR3 region: CASSASRGWETQYF. Here the CDR3 DNA reads TGTGCCAGCAGCGCCTCACGGGGGTGGGAGACCCAGTACTTC.

This chain links TRBV6-5 with TRBJ2-1; the D is unclear. The CDR3 spans 14 residues. V was cut by 0 bases and J by 8 bases, with 11 bases left in between. Germline CDR1 reads MNHEY; CDR2 reads SVGAGI. This chain's CDR3 is CASSYSRTQHEQFF. The CDR3 coding sequence is TGTGCCAGCAGTTACTCCCGGACCCAACATGAGCAGTTCTTC.

The chain combines TRBV5-1 with TRBJ2-6; 7 nucleotides match TRBD1. Trimming cost V 3 bases and J 0 bases; bases outside gene matches: 9. Germline CDR1 is SGHRS and CDR2 is YFSETQ. The CDR3 loop spans 18 amino acids. For the CDR3, the DNA is TGCGCCAGCAGCTGGGGGCAGGGGGTGAACTCTGGGGCCAACGTCCTGACTTTC. This codes for CASSWGQGVNSGANVLTF.

Regarding this clonotype: The junction and the germline gene differ at one end; a read error may be behind it. This chain connects TRBV6-2 or TRBV6-3 to TRBJ1-2; D perhaps matches TRBD1 (6 bases). The CDR3 is 12 amino acids. Germline V CDR1 and CDR2: MNHEY, SVGEGT. For the CDR3, the DNA is TGTGCCAACAGTTCACAGGGATATGGCTACACCTTC. This translates into CANSSQGYGYTF.

In this sample, this clonotype turned up a few times. This rearrangement joins TRBV7-2 to TRBJ2-3; TRBD2 agrees at 8 bases. The V gene's germline CDR1 is SGHTA and CDR2 FQGNSA. The V and J ends lost 5 bases and 4 bases, in that order; junction bases with no gene match: 5. CDR3 length: 14 amino acids. The DNA for the CDR3 is TGTGCCAGCAGCACAGGACTAGCTTCAGATACGCAGTATTTT. Protein: CASSTGLASDTQYF. Together with reference TRBV7-2 and TRBJ2-3, the CDR3 gives the full variable domain: GAGVSQSPSNKVTEKGKDVELRCDPISGHTALYWYRQSLGQGLEFLIYFQGNSAPDKSGLPSDRFSAERTGGSVSTLTIQRTQQEDSAVYLCASSTGLASDTQYFGPGTRLTVL.